Each of the 17 T cell receptor beta chains below was sequenced from the same sample in a study of radiotherapy plus CTLA-4 blockade in lung cancer. The protocol was immunoSEQ multiplex PCR, while the TCRdb copy is restricted to in-frame clones and leaves out a portion. The table includes 40,000 to 45,000 clones, about 75% detected once. The material sequenced was peripheral blood, taken from a patient treated with radiotherapy plus ipilimumab. The receptors shown here come from a human donor with non-small cell lung cancer who had stable disease on radiotherapy plus ipilimumab.

The rearrangement links TRBV30 to TRBJ2-7; 8 bases map to TRBD2. V dropped 0 bases and J dropped 2; count of bases not matched to a gene: 9. This CDR3 is 16 amino acids long. CDR1 and CDR2 (germline): GTSNPN, SVGIG (reference sequence). DNA for the CDR3: TGTGCCTGGAGTGTGGCCCTAGCGGGCGAAACCTACGAGCAGTACTTC. Its translation: CAWSVALAGETYEQYF.

The chain carries TRBV18 and TRBJ2-2, with D hard to call. Germline V gene lookup returns CDR1 KGHSH and CDR2 LQKENI. With 3 bases removed from V and 2 bases from J, the gap between germline ends came to 7 bases. This CDR3 is built from 14 residues. CDR3 protein: CASSPALNTGELFF. The CDR3 nucleotides read TGTGCCAGCTCACCCGCTCTAAACACCGGGGAGCTGTTTTTT.

This chain uses TRBV7-6 with TRBJ1-1; D is perhaps TRBD1 (6 bases). Germline CDR1 SGHVS, CDR2 FNYEAQ. The CDR3 is 12 residues long. V gave up 2 bases and J gave up 7 bases, with 8 bases separating them. CDR3 sequence reads: CASSLRDIEAFF. The CDR3 DNA reads as TGTGCCAGCAGCTTACGGGACATTGAAGCTTTCTTT.

As for this clone: One end of the junction fails to match germline, which may point to a read error. This sample includes further DNA sequences coding for the same CDR3. This CDR3 is CASSFALKRGTDTQYF. The CDR3 DNA is TGCGCCAGCAGCTTTGCCCTAAAGAGGGGGACCGATACGCAGTATTTT. This rearrangement joins TRBV7-2 to TRBJ2-3, with D tentatively TRBD1 (6 bases). The CDR3 loop spans 16 amino acids. The germline V gene has CDR1 SGHTA and CDR2 FQGNSA.

V gene TRBV7-9 combines with J gene TRBJ2-3; 7 bases map to TRBD1. CDR1 and CDR2 (germline): SEHNR, FQNEAQ (reference sequence). V lost 1 base and J lost 0; bases outside the gene matches: 4. This CDR3 is 16 amino acids long. CDR3 in amino acids: CASSLGDRASTDTQYF. Written as DNA, the CDR3 is TGTGCCAGCAGCTTAGGGGACAGAGCTAGCACAGATACGCAGTATTTT.

The V call is TRBV29-1, the J call TRBJ1-1; D is possibly TRBD1 (5 bases). The V end was cut by 5 bases, the J end by 1 base, with 17 bases between. Germline V CDR1 and CDR2: SQVTM, ANQGSEA. The CDR3 runs 15 residues. The CDR3 nucleotides read TGCAGCGTTCAAGGCGGGGGTCGTGGGAACACTGAAGCTTTCTTT. It is translated as CSVQGGGRGNTEAFF.

The V call is TRBV19, the J call TRBJ1-2, with D possibly TRBD1 on 6 matching bases. The CDR3 totals 14 residues. Trimming removed 3 bases at V and 1 base at J, with 9 bases between. CDR1 and CDR2 from the germline V gene are LNHDA and SQIVND (reference sequence). CDR3 in amino acids: CASSIGRGNYGYTF. CDR3 DNA sequence: TGTGCCAGTAGTATTGGCAGGGGTAACTATGGCTACACCTTC.

The chain recombines TRBV27 with TRBJ1-6, with TRBD1 as a possible D gene (5 bases). Germline V CDR1 and CDR2: MNHEY, SMNVEV (reference sequence). The CDR3 consists of 15 residues. The germline V and J ends were trimmed by 8 bases and 8 bases, with 19 bases remaining between them. The CDR3 nucleotides are TGTGCCAGCCGAGGGAGGGGCGGATATGATTCACCCCTCCACTTT. Translated: CASRGRGGYDSPLHF.

DNA of the CDR3: TGTGCCAGCTCTCTCAGGGCAGACCAGCCCCAGCATTTT. Its protein is CASSLRADQPQHF. This chain connects TRBV5-8 to TRBJ1-5, with D perhaps TRBD1 (5 bases). V lost 7 bases, J lost 7 bases, and 15 bases lay in between. Germline-derived CDR1 and CDR2 are SGHTS and YDEGEE. This CDR3 has 13 amino acids. The variable domain in full, with the rest retrieved from reference TRBV5-8 and TRBJ1-5, is EAGVTQSPTHLIKTRGQQATLRCSPISGHTSVYWYQQALGLGLQFLLWYDEGEERNRGNFPPRFSGRQFPNYSSELNVNALELEDSALYLCASSLRADQPQHFGDGTRLSIL.

There are a few counts of this clone. V gene TRBV7-2 combines with J gene TRBJ2-6; D uncertain. V was cut by 4 bases and J by 4 bases, with 11 bases left in between. The CDR3 has 15 amino acids. The germline gives CDR1 SGHTA, CDR2 FQGNSA. This CDR3 reads CASSSVQAGANVLTF. In DNA form, the CDR3 reads TGTGCCAGCAGCTCTGTCCAAGCCGGGGCCAACGTCCTGACTTTC. Combining the CDR3 with reference TRBV7-2 and TRBJ2-6 gives the whole variable domain GAGVSQSPSNKVTEKGKDVELRCDPISGHTALYWYRQSLGQGLEFLIYFQGNSAPDKSGLPSDRFSAERTGGSVSTLTIQRTQQEDSAVYLCASSSVQAGANVLTFGAGSRLTVL.

This chain links TRBV5-4 with TRBJ2-5; 8 bases are shared with TRBD2. The V segment lost 1 base and the J segment 5 bases; nucleotides outside the gene matches: 7. The CDR3 runs 15 residues. Germline CDR1 reads SGHNT; CDR2 reads YYREEE (reference sequence). The CDR3 nucleotides are TGTGCCAGCAGCTTGCCCGGGGGGGCACGGGAGACCCAGTACTTC. This translates into CASSLPGGARETQYF.

The chain links TRBV10-3 to TRBJ1-2; weak D call: TRBD1 (5 bases). In germline, CDR1 is ENHRY, CDR2 SYGVKD. The CDR3 runs to 16 residues. V was cut by 0 bases and J by 2 bases, with 13 bases left in between. CDR3: CAISESTQDLNYGYTF. DNA of the CDR3: TGTGCCATCAGTGAGTCGACACAGGACCTCAACTATGGCTACACCTTC.

This clone was seen a single time. The rearrangement joins TRBV11-1 to TRBJ2-1; TRBD2 matches at 8 bases. Trimming took 3 bases from V and 4 from J; bases not matched to a gene: 5. Germline V CDR1 and CDR2: SGHAT, FQDESV (reference sequence). The CDR3 runs 15 residues. The CDR3 reads CASSFRAGEYNEQFF. CDR3 DNA sequence: TGTGCCAGCAGCTTTAGAGCGGGGGAATACAATGAGCAGTTCTTC.

The gene calls are TRBV5-1 and TRBJ2-5, with a tentative D call TRBD2 (5 bases). The CDR3 is 15 amino acids. With 2 bases removed from V and 2 bases from J, the gap between germline ends came to 13 bases. Germline V lookup: CDR1 SGHRS, CDR2 YFSETQ. The CDR3 sequence: CASSLTGLGQETQYF. The CDR3 nucleotides are TGCGCCAGCAGCTTAACTGGACTGGGGCAAGAGACCCAGTACTTC.

CDR3 DNA: TGTGCCAGCAGCCGGGGACAGGACTACGAGCAGTACTTC. Protein: CASSRGQDYEQYF. The rearrangement joins TRBV7-9 to TRBJ2-7; 8 bases are shared with TRBD1. The CDR3 has 13 residues. V lost 5 bases, J lost 3 bases, and 3 bases stayed unmatched. Per germline, CDR1 SEHNR and CDR2 FQNEAQ (reference sequence).

The J gene is TRBJ2-1, the V gene TRBV28; no clear D. Trimming shortened V by 7 bases and J by 5 bases, and 6 bases separated the two germline ends. Germline lookup yields CDR1 MDHEN and CDR2 SYDVKM. The CDR3 loop spans 11 amino acids. The CDR3 DNA reads TGTGCCAGCATGAGGAACAATGAGCAGTTCTTC. Its translation: CASMRNNEQFF.

The V gene is TRBV2, the J gene TRBJ1-1; D possibly corresponds to TRBD1 (6 bases). CDR3 length: 13 amino acids. Deletions cut 4 bases from V and 4 bases from J, with 10 bases between. Germline V lookup: CDR1 SNHLY, CDR2 FYNNEI. CDR3 protein: CASSGTGRTEAFF. CDR3 nucleotides: TGTGCCAGCAGTGGAACAGGGCGCACTGAAGCTTTCTTT.